This T cell receptor (beta chain) was identified during a study of cytotoxic CD8 clonotypes in ibrutinib-treated CLL. Sequencing was performed with immunoSEQ multiplex PCR; in TCRdb, only in-frame clones are kept and a portion is missing. The sample has tens of thousands of clones, about nine tenths seen once. Germline V CDR1 and CDR2: SGHTA, FQGNSA. The CDR3 extends over 16 amino acids. J was trimmed by 0 bases and V by 5 bases; bases with no gene match: 7. J is TRBJ1-5 and V is TRBV7-2; 7 nucleotides align to TRBD1. This material consisted of PBMCs, taken after 12 months of ibrutinib treatment. This clonotype originated in a human donor with chronic lymphocytic leukemia. This CDR3 reads CASSVQTGYSNQPQHF. The CDR3 region has the DNA TGTGCCAGCAGCGTTCAGACAGGGTATAGCAATCAGCCCCAGCATTTT.